This T cell receptor (beta chain) was captured in a study of CD8 T cells in Susac syndrome (dated by TCRdb to between 2017 and 2020). For context, the study as a whole: Of the Susac syndrome patients who were sequenced, about 6 had clinically active disease and roughly 8 were in clinical remission. At the time of blood withdrawal, Susac syndrome patients were either therapy-naive, taking corticosteroids (with some also receiving IVIg), or on IVIg alone. Whether CD8+ T cell activation and differentiation in Susac syndrome was antigen driven was tested using repertoire sequencing.

RNA was extracted with the RNeasy kit and roughly 0.5 to 1 ug was reverse transcribed using random hexamers. The immunoSEQ multiplex PCR assay, which covers 54 Vbeta and 13 Jbeta segments, was used to amplify TCR beta CDR3 regions. Bias from PCR amplification was corrected by using a synthetic template baseline for primer optimization and for computational correction. On the study's bioinformatics: Reads were annotated to V, D and J genes per IMGT and analyzed with immunoSEQ Analyzer, keeping only productive sequences. Clonality was calculated as one minus the Shannon entropy normalized by log2 of the number of productive unique sequences. Public and private clones were assessed among the 100 most prevalent clones of each patient and control. Clones were defined as Susac-specific if absent from the healthy and MS cohorts, from 1052 published viral clones and from other ImmuneACCESS disease sequences. The raw public reads went through TCRdb reprocessing: fastp at Q25, MiXCR clone calling, in-frame beta chains kept. CDR3 protein duplicates are merged, each entry listing the most common genes and DNA. For this entry, the V and J calls and clone size follow TCRdb and not the study's own pipeline. The sample table records 240,000 or so distinct CDR3 sequences; 96% of these occur just once. The ten largest account for 0.1% of the sample.

CDR1 and CDR2, looked up from the germline V gene, are SQVTM and ANQGSEA. V ends up 7 bases short and J 0 bases short, with an unmatched junction base count of 8. The cysteine opens and the phenylalanine closes a CDR3 of 14 amino acids. The read is trimmed to its CDR3 DNA, 42 bases read in frame from base 1. About this clonotype itself: Its antigen is currently not known. Base qualities were left out, and no much larger clone turns up one base away.

Peripheral blood CD8+ and CD4+ T cells from healthy donors, Susac syndrome patients and multiple sclerosis patients were profiled by high-throughput TCR beta sequencing. The Susac syndrome patients fulfilled recently defined diagnostic criteria for definite or probable disease. Bulk CD8+ and CD4+ T cells were purified by magnetic negative isolation, while CD8+ TEMRA cells were enriched using FACS. Blood was collected in EDTA tubes and processed within 24 hours, with PBMCs isolated through density gradient centrifugation. PBMCs intended for TCR sequencing were frozen in liquid nitrogen and were later thawed in a 37 degrees C water bath. A purity of at least 90% was achieved for sorted or isolated CD4+, CD8+ and CD8+ TEMRA cells. The investigation overall reported the following: In the CD4+ T cell repertoire of Susac syndrome patients, clonal expansion was not detected. The study acknowledged that relatively few individuals were included in the TCR sequencing and HLA analysis.

Here the chain combines TRBV29-1 and TRBJ1-1; 7 nucleotides in the junction match TRBD1. The source of this sequence is a human donor with Susac syndrome. The sequencing input was CD4+ T cells from PBMCs. CDR3 protein: CSASKGQLNTEAFF. The nucleotides read TGCAGCGCCAGTAAGGGACAGTTGAACACTGAAGCTTTCTTT.